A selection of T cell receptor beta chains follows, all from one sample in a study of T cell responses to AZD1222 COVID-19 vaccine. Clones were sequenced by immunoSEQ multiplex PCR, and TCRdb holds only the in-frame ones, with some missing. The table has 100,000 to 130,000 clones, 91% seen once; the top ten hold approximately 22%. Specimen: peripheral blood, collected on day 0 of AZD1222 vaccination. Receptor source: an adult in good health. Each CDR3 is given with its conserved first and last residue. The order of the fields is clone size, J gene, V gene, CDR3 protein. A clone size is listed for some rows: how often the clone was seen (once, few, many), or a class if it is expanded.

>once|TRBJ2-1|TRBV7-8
CASSFLSPDHEQFF
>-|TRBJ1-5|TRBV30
CAWSAIEGGSNQPQHF
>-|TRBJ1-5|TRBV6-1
CASSEVGMLEPQHF
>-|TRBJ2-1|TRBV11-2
CASSLVGASNEQFF
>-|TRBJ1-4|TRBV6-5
CASSYSGSVEKLFF
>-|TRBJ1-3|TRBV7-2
CASSLARPGNTIYF
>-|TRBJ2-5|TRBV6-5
CASSWDRGQETQYF
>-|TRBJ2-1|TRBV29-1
CSVGPGQGAGNEQFF
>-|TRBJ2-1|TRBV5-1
CASSLDRTSYNEQFF
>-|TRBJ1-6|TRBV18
CASSRSGGDSPLHF
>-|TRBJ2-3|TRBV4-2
CASSQDFSGGNTDTQYF
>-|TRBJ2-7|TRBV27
CASSLFGGEQYF
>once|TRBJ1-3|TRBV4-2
CASSPSLQGGRRNTIYF
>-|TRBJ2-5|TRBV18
CASSPGVAGHETQYF
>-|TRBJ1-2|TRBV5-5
CASSWGTLITNYGYTF
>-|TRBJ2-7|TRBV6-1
CASSESGALVPYEQYF
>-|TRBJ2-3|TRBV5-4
CASSYKGADTQYF
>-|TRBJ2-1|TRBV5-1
CASSGGGSYNEQFF
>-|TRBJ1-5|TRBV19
CASSRLDRMYSNQPQHF
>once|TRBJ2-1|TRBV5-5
CASSLFKQSSYNEQFF
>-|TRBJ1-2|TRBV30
CAWRVSGGYTF
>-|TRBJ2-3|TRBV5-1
CASSRDYTDTQYF
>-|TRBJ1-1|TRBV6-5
CASSWGRGNTEAFF
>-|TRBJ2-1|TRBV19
CASKDPLRGSYNEQFF
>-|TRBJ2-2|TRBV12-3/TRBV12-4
CASSLRPAGELFF
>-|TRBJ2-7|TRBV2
CASALVGSYEQYF
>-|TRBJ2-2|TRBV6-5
CASSSRSRATGELFF
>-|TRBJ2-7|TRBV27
CASSLEYARSYEQYF
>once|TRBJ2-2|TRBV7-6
CASSSLGTSGGLMTGELFF
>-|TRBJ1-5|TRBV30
CAWTGTGDGQPQHF
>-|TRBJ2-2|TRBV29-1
CSVEVGDAGELFF
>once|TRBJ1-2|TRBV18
CASSTRQGLNNYGYIF
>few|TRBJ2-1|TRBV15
CATSTGLAGYEQFF
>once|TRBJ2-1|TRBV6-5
CASRPHREGRNEQFF
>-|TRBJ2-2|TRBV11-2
CASSQGLGITGELFF